This TCR beta chain was found in a study of T cells in Graves' hyperthyroidism and ophthalmopathy. Turning to the study itself: Prior to any treatment, at the point of initial diagnosis, peripheral blood was collected.

Amplification targeted TCR beta CDR3 regions from RNA transcripts. The HTBI primer set served for first-round RT-PCR of the TCR CDR3. MiXCR, run by TCRdb on the multiplex PCR reads, gives a single entry per CDR3 protein. Among around 560,000 distinct CDR3 sequences, approximately 15% were seen once, and the ten largest hold roughly 18%. No ophthalmopathy progression within 18 months constituted stable Graves' hyperthyroidism. Trimming stripped 0 bases from V and 7 bases from J, with 24 bases between. CDR1 is MGHRA and CDR2 is YSYEKL in the germline V gene. The CDR3 is 18 residues long. Broader study findings: Researchers report that a 13 V-J model separated ophthalmopathy from stable hyperthyroidism.

This clonotype was counted ten times or more. What it binds is unknown. This chain joins TRBV4-1 and TRBJ1-2; possibly TRBD1 for D (5 bases). The clonotype comes from a woman between 18 and 29 years old with Graves' hyperthyroidism. The sequencing input was blood. The DNA of the CDR3 is TGCGCCAGCAGCCAAGATCGATCCGGGGGTGGGAGAGTCCGTGGCTACACCTTC. This codes for CASSQDRSGGGRVRGYTF.